What follows is one TCR beta chain and its context. Its target is not known. The sample comes from a study of T-cell reconstitution after alpha-beta-depleted transplantation in children. Study-wide findings and caveats: The high TCRbeta diversity at day 60 in some patients came from surviving recipient T cells and thymic progenitors. The main origin of T-cell counts and diversity one year after transplant was newly produced T cells.

Germline-derived CDR1 and CDR2 are MGHDK and SYGVNS. With V trimmed by 3 bases and J by 5 bases, 7 bases remained unmatched. CDR3 length: 16 amino acids. Library preparation (for TCRbeta) was performed with unique molecular identifiers. MiXCR, run by TCRdb on the PCR reads, gives a single entry per CDR3 protein. This sample carries fewer than 550,000 distinct CDR3 sequences, roughly 11% of them seen once, and the ten largest clones take about 14%. The chain is built from TRBV25-1 and TRBJ1-4, with TRBD1 matching 9 bases. Specimen: PBMCs, mostly from graft donor cells, collected 180 days after TCRalphabeta/CD19-depleted stem cell transplant. The TCR comes from a female patient aged 2-10 years who had a stem cell transplant for aplastic anemia, so the T cells may come from the graft donor. CDR3 loop: CASSDVPGTGNEKLFF. In nucleotides, the CDR3 is TGTGCCAGCAGTGACGTTCCCGGGACAGGGAATGAAAAACTGTTTTTT.